These 21 T cell receptor beta chains were all obtained from the same sample, sequenced in a study of blood T cells in healthy people across ages. PCR was performed a second time for about 6 to 12 cycles using a sample-barcoded 5' primer and a J-beta primer mix. TCRdb reprocessed the 5' RACE reads via MiXCR and lists one record per CDR3 protein. Among about 1.8 million distinct CDR3 sequences listed, around 50% were seen once. The sequencing input was blood. Every receptor here comes from a woman between 40 and 50 years old in good health.

The chain uses TRBV10-3 and TRBJ2-5; TRBD1 matches at 9 bases. The CDR3 is 14 residues long. The junction had 3 bases not matched to a gene; V was cut back by 6 bases and J by 1 base. Germline CDR1 ENHRY, CDR2 SYGVKD. CDR3 protein: CAIRGQGAQETQYF. CDR3 sequence (DNA): TGTGCCATCAGGGGACAGGGAGCCCAAGAGACCCAGTACTTC.

This clonotype was observed a handful of times. The gene calls are TRBV12-3 or TRBV12-4 and TRBJ1-4; weak D call: TRBD1 (5 bases). The CDR3 is 14 residues long. The V end lost 6 bases, the J end lost 7 bases, and 15 bases lay between the germline ends. CDR3 sequence (DNA): TGTGCCAGCAGCGTACTGATGACAGCTGAAAAACTGTTTTTT. This sequence encodes CASSVLMTAEKLFF.

The chain links TRBV28 to TRBJ1-2; D not certain. Trimming stripped 7 bases from V and 8 bases from J, with 23 bases between. This CDR3 has 15 residues. CDR1 and CDR2 (germline): MDHEN, SYDVKM. The CDR3 bases are TGTGCCAGCACCCCTCCGGGATCCCCGCTTTCGGGCTACACCTTC. Translated: CASTPPGSPLSGYTF.

This chain connects TRBV14 to TRBJ2-3, with 8 bases aligning to TRBD1. The CDR3 covers 18 residues. Germline CDR1 SGHDN, CDR2 FVKESK. V shed 2 bases and J 3 bases; nucleotides not matched to a gene: 13. The CDR3 reads CASSQLRNQGAVTDTQYF. CDR3 sequence (DNA): TGTGCCAGCAGCCAATTGAGGAACCAGGGGGCTGTAACAGATACGCAGTATTTT.

This chain joins TRBV9 and TRBJ2-1, with TRBD1 identical over 7 bases. The V segment lost 0 bases and the J segment 9 bases; nucleotides outside the gene matches: 3. CDR1 is SGDLS, CDR2 YYNGEE, per germline. The CDR3 runs 13 residues. CDR3 nucleotide sequence: TGTGCCAGCAGCGTAGTAGGGGGCAGTGAGCAGTTCTTC. Amino acid sequence: CASSVVGGSEQFF.

The chain uses TRBV3-1 and TRBJ2-1, with D possibly being TRBD1 (6 bases). The J call is doubtful: the DNA matches TRBJ2-7 better. Germline CDR1 LGHDT, CDR2 YNNKEL (reference sequence). This CDR3 contains 18 residues. The CDR3 is CASSQTFDGTSYRHEQYF. The DNA for the CDR3 is TGTGCCAGCAGCCAAACCTTCGACGGGACATCATATCGTCACGAGCAGTACTTC.

The chain joins TRBV9 to TRBJ1-2, with D hard to call. V dropped 3 bases and J dropped 4 bases, with 13 bases sitting between them. The CDR3 has 14 amino acids. CDR1 is SGDLS and CDR2 is YYNGEE in the germline V gene. The CDR3 DNA sequence: TGTGCCAGCAGCGCGGGGTCTACCGCCTATGGCTACACCTTC. Encoded protein: CASSAGSTAYGYTF.

This sequence joins TRBV12-3 or TRBV12-4 and TRBJ2-1; TRBD2 matches 9 bases. Germline trimming cut 5 bases from V and 10 bases from J; bases unmatched to any gene: 12. The CDR3 extends over 15 amino acids. CDR3 sequence (DNA): TGTGCCAGCAGTCCGCTAGGAGCGGGGGGTGAGGAGCAGTTCTTC. Translation: CASSPLGAGGEEQFF.

The chain carries TRBV6-5 and TRBJ2-5; no clear D. The CDR3 has 12 amino acids. The V end was cut by 4 bases, the J end by 11 bases, with 14 bases between. CDR1 and CDR2 (germline): MNHEY, SVGAGI. The CDR3 region has the DNA TGTGCCAGCAGTTGGCGCAATGGTGAGCAGTACTTC. It codes for CASSWRNGEQYF.

The chain joins TRBV4-3 to TRBJ2-3; 8 bases align to TRBD2. The CDR3 is made up of 17 amino acids. With V trimmed by 1 base and J by 0 bases, 6 bases remained unmatched. Germline loops: CDR1 LGHNA, CDR2 YSLEER. The CDR3 spells CASSQAYSGASTDTQYF. The CDR3 bases are TGCGCCAGCAGCCAAGCTTATAGCGGGGCAAGCACAGATACGCAGTATTTT.

CDR3 sequence reads: CASSQTGTADEQYF. The CDR3 DNA sequence: TGTGCCAGCAGCCAAACCGGGACAGCGGACGAGCAGTACTTC. The V gene is TRBV7-2, the J gene TRBJ2-7, with TRBD1 matching 7 bases. Germline CDR1 and CDR2: SGHTA and FQGNSA. The CDR3 is 14 amino acids. Trimming took 5 bases from V and 5 from J; bases not matched to a gene: 9.

Points on this clonotype: This clone may be a read error of a much larger clone one base away. This chain connects TRBV14 to TRBJ2-1; 13 nucleotides align to TRBD2. The J call may not be correct, given that the DNA end is closer to TRBJ2-7. Looked up from germline, CDR1 is SGHDN and CDR2 is FVKESK. The CDR3 runs to 15 residues. The CDR3 nucleotides read TGTGCCAGCAGCCAAACGGGACTAGCGGGGAATGAGCAGTACTTC. It encodes CASSQTGLAGNEQYF.

J is TRBJ2-5 and V is TRBV2, with D perhaps matching TRBD1 (7 bases). V was clipped by 4 bases and J by 4 bases, with 13 bases between them. The V gene's germline CDR1 is SNHLY and CDR2 FYNNEI. The CDR3 length is 14 residues. The CDR3, as DNA: TGTGCCAGCAGTGGGCGACAGGGAGGAGAGACCCAGTACTTC. Translation gives CASSGRQGGETQYF.

The genes are TRBV11-1 and TRBJ2-1; the match to TRBD1 covers 10 bases. This CDR3 is built from 16 residues. The germline V gene has CDR1 SGHAT and CDR2 FQDESV (reference sequence). V shed 7 bases, J shed 5 bases, and the junction held 11 bases outside the gene matches. The CDR3 DNA sequence: TGTGCCAGCACGCCCGAAGGGACAGGGGACCACAATGAGCAGTTCTTC. This gives the protein CASTPEGTGDHNEQFF. Variable domain in full (rest from reference TRBV11-1 and TRBJ2-1): EAEVAQSPRYKITEKSQAVAFWCDPISGHATLYWYRQILGQGPELLVQFQDESVVDDSQLPKDRFSAERLKGVDSTLKIQPAELGDSAMYLCASTPEGTGDHNEQFFGPGTRLTVL.

The chain combines TRBV10-3 with TRBJ2-5, with D perhaps given as TRBD1 or TRBD2 (6 bases each). Trimming left V 10 bases short and J 2 bases short, with 17 bases between. Germline CDR1 ENHRY, CDR2 SYGVKD. The length of the CDR3 is 14 residues. The CDR3 protein is CASQGMGGQETQYF. As DNA, the CDR3 is TGTGCCAGTCAGGGGATGGGGGGACAAGAGACCCAGTACTTC.

The chain links TRBV6-2 or TRBV6-3 to TRBJ2-1; D is uncertain. V lost 3 bases, J lost 9 bases, and 9 bases lay in between. The CDR3 totals 12 residues. The germline V gene has CDR1 MNHEY and CDR2 SVGEGT. The CDR3 loop reads CASSYFITEQFF. The CDR3 coding sequence is TGTGCCAGCAGTTATTTTATTACTGAGCAGTTCTTC.

The chain recombines TRBV6-2 or TRBV6-3 with TRBJ1-6; D gene uncertain. The CDR3 contains 18 residues. Germline-derived CDR1 and CDR2 are MNHEY and SVGEGT. V gave up 0 bases and J gave up 0 bases, with 12 bases separating them. The CDR3, as DNA: TGTGCCAGCAGTTACTCACCCGCGGGAAGCTCCTATAATTCACCCCTCCACTTT. It encodes CASSYSPAGSSYNSPLHF.

The rearrangement joins TRBV7-8 to TRBJ2-7; 10 nucleotides agree with TRBD1. J gave up 2 bases and V 1 base, and 5 bases lay outside the gene matches. CDR1 is SGHVS, CDR2 FQNEAQ, per germline. The CDR3 consists of 16 residues. The CDR3 region has the DNA TGTGCCAGCAGCTTAGACTGGACAGGGGGGGCCTACGAGCAGTACTTC. Its protein product is CASSLDWTGGAYEQYF.

The V call is TRBV6-2 or TRBV6-3, the J call TRBJ2-5; 8 bases fit TRBD1. The CDR3 has 14 amino acids. Germline assignment: CDR1 MNHEY and CDR2 SVGEGT. V dropped 4 bases and J dropped 4; count of bases not matched to a gene: 5. The CDR3 region is CASSSRTGTETQYF. The CDR3 nucleotides read TGTGCCAGCAGTTCCCGGACAGGGACAGAGACCCAGTACTTC.

This sequence joins TRBV7-9 and TRBJ2-3; tentative D call: TRBD2 (7 bases). The germline V gene has CDR1 SEHNR and CDR2 FQNEAQ (reference sequence). The V gene lost 8 bases and the J gene lost 2 bases, with 14 bases spanning the gap. This CDR3 spans 14 amino acids. CDR3 sequence reads: CASLSGGITDTQYF. The DNA for the CDR3 is TGTGCCAGCCTGTCGGGGGGCATCACAGATACGCAGTATTTT.

At least ten counts were recorded for this clonotype. The chain uses TRBV7-2 and TRBJ2-5; D is uncertain. CDR3 length: 12 residues. The V end was cut by 5 bases, the J end by 5 bases, with 9 bases between. The germline gives CDR1 SGHTA, CDR2 FQGNSA. CDR3 sequence: CASSHPSETQYF. CDR3 bases: TGTGCCAGCAGCCACCCATCTGAGACCCAGTACTTC. The entire variable domain, with the rest obtained from reference TRBV7-2 and TRBJ2-5, is as follows: GAGVSQSPSNKVTEKGKDVELRCDPISGHTALYWYRQSLGQGLEFLIYFQGNSAPDKSGLPSDRFSAERTGGSVSTLTIQRTQQEDSAVYLCASSHPSETQYFGPGTRLLVL.